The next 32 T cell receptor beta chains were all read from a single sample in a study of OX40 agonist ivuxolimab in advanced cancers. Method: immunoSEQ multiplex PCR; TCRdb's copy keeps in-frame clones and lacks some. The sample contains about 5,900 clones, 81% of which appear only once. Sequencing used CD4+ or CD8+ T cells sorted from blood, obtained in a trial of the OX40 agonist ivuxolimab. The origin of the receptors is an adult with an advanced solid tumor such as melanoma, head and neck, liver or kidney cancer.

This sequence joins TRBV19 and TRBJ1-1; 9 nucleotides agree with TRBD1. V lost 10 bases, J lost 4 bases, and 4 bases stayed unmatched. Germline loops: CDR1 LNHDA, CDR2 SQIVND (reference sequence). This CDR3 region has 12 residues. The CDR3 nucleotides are TGTGCCATTAAGACAGGGGGCACTGAAGCTTTCTTT. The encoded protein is CAIKTGGTEAFF.

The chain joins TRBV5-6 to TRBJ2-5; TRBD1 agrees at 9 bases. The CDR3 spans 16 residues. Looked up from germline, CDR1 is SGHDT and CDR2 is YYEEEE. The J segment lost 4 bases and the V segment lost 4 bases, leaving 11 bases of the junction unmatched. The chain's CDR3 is CASSATGGWVRETQYF. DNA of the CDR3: TGTGCCAGCAGCGCGACAGGGGGATGGGTCAGAGAGACCCAGTACTTC.

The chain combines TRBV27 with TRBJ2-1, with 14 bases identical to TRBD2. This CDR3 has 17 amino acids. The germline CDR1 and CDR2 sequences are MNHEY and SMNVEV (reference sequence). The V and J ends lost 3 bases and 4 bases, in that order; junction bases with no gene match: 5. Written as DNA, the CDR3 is TGTGCCAGCAGTTTTCTCCGACTAGCGGGAGGGTACAATGAGCAGTTCTTC. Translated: CASSFLRLAGGYNEQFF.

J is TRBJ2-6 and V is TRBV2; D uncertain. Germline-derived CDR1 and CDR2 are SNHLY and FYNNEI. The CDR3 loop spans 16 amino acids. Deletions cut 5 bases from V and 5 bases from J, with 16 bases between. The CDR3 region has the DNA TGTGCCAGCAGTCGCTTGCATTACAGTCGGGCCAACGTCCTGACTTTC. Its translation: CASSRLHYSRANVLTF.

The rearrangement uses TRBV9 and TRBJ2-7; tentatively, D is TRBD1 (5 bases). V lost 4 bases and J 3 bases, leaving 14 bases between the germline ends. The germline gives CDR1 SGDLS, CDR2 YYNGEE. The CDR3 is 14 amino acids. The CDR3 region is CASSPGIVGYEQYF. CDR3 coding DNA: TGTGCCAGCAGCCCAGGGATAGTCGGCTACGAGCAGTACTTC. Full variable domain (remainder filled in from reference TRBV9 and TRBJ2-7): DSGVTQTPKHLITATGQRVTLRCSPRSGDLSVYWYQQSLDQGLQFLIQYYNGEERAKGNILERFSAQQFPDLHSELNLSSLELGDSALYFCASSPGIVGYEQYFGPGTRLTVT.

CDR3 nucleotides: TGTGCCAGCAGTTTAGCCCTCCACCGGGGGTCCATTGGGGACCCTATGAACACTGAAGCTTTCTTT. This sequence encodes CASSLALHRGSIGDPMNTEAFF. The chain employs TRBV28 and TRBJ1-1, with D possibly TRBD1 on 5 matching bases. The CDR3 is 22 residues long. The germline gives CDR1 MDHEN, CDR2 SYDVKM. Trimming shortened V by 2 bases and J by 0 bases, and 31 bases separated the two germline ends.

CDR3 protein: CASTTRQGFEEQFF. CDR3 coding DNA: TGTGCCAGCACCACACGACAGGGTTTCGAGGAGCAGTTCTTC. The V call is TRBV27, the J call TRBJ2-1, with 7 bases identical to TRBD1. Germline V lookup: CDR1 MNHEY, CDR2 SMNVEV (reference sequence). The CDR3 loop spans 14 amino acids. Trimming cost V 7 bases and J 10 bases; bases outside gene matches: 13.

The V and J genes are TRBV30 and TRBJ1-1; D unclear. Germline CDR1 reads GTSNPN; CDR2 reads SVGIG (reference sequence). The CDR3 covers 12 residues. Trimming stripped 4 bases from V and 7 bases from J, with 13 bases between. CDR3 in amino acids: CAWTGREVEAFF. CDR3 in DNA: TGTGCCTGGACGGGGAGAGAAGTTGAAGCTTTCTTT. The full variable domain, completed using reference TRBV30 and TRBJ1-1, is SQTIHQWPATLVQPVGSPLSLECTVEGTSNPNLYWYRQAAGRGLQLLFYSVGIGQISSEVPQNLSASRPQDRQFILSSKKLLLSDSGFYLCAWTGREVEAFFGQGTRLTVV.

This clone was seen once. The CDR3 DNA follows: TGTGCCAGCACCCTAAGAGGGGCAGGGGGCGCGTACGAGCAGTACTTC. Protein product: CASTLRGAGGAYEQYF. This chain connects TRBV28 to TRBJ2-7, with 8 bases that match TRBD1. V shed 7 bases, J shed 4 bases, and the junction held 15 bases outside the gene matches. Germline V gene data show CDR1 as MDHEN and CDR2 as SYDVKM. This CDR3 comprises 16 residues.

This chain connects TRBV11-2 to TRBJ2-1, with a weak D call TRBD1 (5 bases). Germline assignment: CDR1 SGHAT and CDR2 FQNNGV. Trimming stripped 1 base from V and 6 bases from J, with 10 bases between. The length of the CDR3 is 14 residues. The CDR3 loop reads CASSLGAGRNEQFF. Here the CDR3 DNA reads TGTGCCAGCAGCTTAGGGGCAGGGCGCAATGAGCAGTTCTTC.

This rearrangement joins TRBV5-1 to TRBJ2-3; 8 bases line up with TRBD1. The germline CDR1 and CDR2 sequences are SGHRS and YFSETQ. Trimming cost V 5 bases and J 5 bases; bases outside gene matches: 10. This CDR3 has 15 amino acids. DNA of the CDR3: TGCGCCAGCAGTCAAGACAGGGGTGATGGAGATACGCAGTATTTT. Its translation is CASSQDRGDGDTQYF.

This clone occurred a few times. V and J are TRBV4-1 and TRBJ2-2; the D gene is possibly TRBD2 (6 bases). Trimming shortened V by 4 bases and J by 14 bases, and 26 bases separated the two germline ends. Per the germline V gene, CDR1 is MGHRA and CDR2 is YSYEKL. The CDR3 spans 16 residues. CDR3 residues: CASSPSAVAAFRVLFF. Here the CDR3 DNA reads TGCGCCAGCAGCCCCTCGGCGGTAGCGGCTTTTAGGGTTCTGTTTTTT.

This CDR3 is CASSIDWASGAYNEQFF. The CDR3, as DNA: TGTGCCAGTAGTATAGATTGGGCTAGCGGAGCTTACAATGAGCAGTTCTTC. J is TRBJ2-1 and V is TRBV19; TRBD2 aligns across 7 bases. The germline gives CDR1 LNHDA, CDR2 SQIVND (reference sequence). J lost 4 bases, V lost 0 bases, and 9 bases had no gene match. This CDR3 has 17 amino acids. Filled out from reference TRBV19 and TRBJ2-1, the complete variable domain reads DGGITQSPKYLFRKEGQNVTLSCEQNLNHDAMYWYRQDPGQGLRLIYYSQIVNDFQKGDIAEGYSVSREKKESFPLTVTSAQKNPTAFYLCASSIDWASGAYNEQFFGPGTRLTVL.

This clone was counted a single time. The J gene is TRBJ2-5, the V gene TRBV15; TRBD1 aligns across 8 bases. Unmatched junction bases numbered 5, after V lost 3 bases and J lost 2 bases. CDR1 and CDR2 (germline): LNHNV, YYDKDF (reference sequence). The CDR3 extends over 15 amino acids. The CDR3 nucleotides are TGTGCCACCAGCAGGGGGGACAGGACTCAAGAGACCCAGTACTTC. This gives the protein CATSRGDRTQETQYF.

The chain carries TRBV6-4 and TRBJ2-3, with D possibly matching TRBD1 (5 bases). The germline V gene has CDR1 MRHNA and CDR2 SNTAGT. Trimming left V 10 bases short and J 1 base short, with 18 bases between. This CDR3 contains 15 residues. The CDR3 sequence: CATSGSGSGTDTQYF. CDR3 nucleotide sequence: TGTGCCACCTCAGGGTCAGGGTCGGGCACAGATACGCAGTATTTT.

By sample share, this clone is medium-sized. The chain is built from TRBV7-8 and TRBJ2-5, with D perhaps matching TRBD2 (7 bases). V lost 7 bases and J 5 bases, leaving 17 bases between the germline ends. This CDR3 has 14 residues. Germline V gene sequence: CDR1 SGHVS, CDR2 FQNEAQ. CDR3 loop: CASTPYGGAETQYF. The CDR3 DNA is TGTGCCAGCACCCCCTATGGGGGGGCGGAGACCCAGTACTTC.

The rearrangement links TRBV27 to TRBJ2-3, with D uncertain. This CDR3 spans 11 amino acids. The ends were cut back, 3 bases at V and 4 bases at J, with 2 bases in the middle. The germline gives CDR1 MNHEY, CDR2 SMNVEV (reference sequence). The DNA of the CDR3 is TGTGCCAGCAGTTTCGCAGATACGCAGTATTTT. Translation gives CASSFADTQYF.

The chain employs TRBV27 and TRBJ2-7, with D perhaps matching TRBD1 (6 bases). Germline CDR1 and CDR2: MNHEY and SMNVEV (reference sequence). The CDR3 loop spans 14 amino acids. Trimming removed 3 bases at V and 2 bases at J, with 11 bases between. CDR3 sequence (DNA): TGTGCCAGCAGTTTCACAGGGAGCACCTACGAGCAGTACTTC. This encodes CASSFTGSTYEQYF.

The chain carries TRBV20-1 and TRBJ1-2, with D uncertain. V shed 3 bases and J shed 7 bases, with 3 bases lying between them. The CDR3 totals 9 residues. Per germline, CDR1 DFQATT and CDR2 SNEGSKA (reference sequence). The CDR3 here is CSASGGYTF. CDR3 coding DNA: TGCAGTGCTAGTGGTGGCTACACCTTC.

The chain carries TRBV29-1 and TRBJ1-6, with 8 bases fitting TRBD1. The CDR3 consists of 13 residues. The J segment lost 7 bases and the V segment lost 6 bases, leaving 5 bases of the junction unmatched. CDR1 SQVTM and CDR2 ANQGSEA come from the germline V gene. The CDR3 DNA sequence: TGCAGCGTGCGGACAGGGCAGAATTCACCCCTCCACTTT. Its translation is CSVRTGQNSPLHF.

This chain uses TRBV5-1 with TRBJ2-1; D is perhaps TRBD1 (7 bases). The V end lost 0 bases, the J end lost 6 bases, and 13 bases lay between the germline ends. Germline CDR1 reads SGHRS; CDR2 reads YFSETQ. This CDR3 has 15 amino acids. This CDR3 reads CASSLAGGPFNEQFF. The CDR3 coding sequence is TGCGCCAGCAGCTTGGCAGGGGGGCCTTTCAATGAGCAGTTCTTC.

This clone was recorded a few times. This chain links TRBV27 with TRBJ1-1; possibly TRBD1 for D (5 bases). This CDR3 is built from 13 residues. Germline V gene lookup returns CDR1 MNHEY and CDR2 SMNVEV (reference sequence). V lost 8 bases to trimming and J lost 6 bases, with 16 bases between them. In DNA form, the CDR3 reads TGTGCCAGCCGGGACTCCAGTTTTCCTGAAGCTTTCTTT. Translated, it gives CASRDSSFPEAFF.

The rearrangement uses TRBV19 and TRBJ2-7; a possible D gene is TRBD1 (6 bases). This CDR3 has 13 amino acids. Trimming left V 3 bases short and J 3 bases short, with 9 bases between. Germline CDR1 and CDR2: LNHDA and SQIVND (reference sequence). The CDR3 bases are TGTGCCAGTAGTATGTTGACAGGCTACGAGCAGTACTTC. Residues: CASSMLTGYEQYF.

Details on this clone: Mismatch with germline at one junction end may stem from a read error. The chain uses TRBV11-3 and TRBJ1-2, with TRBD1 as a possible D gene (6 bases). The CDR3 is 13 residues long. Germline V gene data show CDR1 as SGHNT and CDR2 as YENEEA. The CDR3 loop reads CASSLNQGHELSF. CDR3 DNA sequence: TGTGCCAGCAGCTTAAATCAGGGGCACGAATTATCCTTC. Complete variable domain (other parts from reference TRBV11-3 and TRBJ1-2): EAGVVQSPRYKIIEKKQPVAFWCNPISGHNTLYWYLQNLGQGPELLIRYENEEAVDDSQLPKDRFSAERLKGVDSTLKIQPAELGDSAVYLCASSLNQGHELSFGSGTRLTVV.

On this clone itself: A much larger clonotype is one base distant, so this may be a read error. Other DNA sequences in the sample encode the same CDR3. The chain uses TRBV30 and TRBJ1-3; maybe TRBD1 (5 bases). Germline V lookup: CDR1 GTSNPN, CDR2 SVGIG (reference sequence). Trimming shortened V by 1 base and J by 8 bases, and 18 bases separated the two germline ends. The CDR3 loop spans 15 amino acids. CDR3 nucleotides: TGTGCCTGGAGTGGTACGGGGGGAAGGGTCGACACCATATATTTT. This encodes CAWSGTGGRVDTIYF.

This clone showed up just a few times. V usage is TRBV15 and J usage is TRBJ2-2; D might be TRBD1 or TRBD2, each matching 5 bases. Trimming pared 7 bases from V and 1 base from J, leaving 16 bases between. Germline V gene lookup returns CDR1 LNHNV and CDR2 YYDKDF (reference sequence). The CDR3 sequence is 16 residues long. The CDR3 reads CATKKTGTQNTGELFF. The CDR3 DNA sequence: TGTGCCACCAAAAAAACCGGGACGCAGAACACCGGGGAGCTGTTTTTT. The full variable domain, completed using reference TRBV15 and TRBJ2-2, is DAMVIQNPRYQVTQFGKPVTLSCSQTLNHNVMYWYQQKSSQAPKLLFHYYDKDFNNEADTPDNFQSRRPNTSFCFLDIRSPGLGDTAMYLCATKKTGTQNTGELFFGEGSRLTVL.

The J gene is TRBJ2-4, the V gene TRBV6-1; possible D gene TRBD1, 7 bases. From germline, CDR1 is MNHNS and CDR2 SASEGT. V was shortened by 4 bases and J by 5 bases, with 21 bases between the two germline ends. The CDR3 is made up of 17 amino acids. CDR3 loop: CASSARQGRGSQNIQYF. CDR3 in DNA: TGTGCCAGCAGTGCTCGACAGGGCCGGGGGAGCCAAAACATTCAGTACTTC.

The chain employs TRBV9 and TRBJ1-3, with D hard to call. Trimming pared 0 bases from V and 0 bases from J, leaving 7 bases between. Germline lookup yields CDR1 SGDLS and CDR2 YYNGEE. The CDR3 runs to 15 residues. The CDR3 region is CASSVETGSGNTIYF. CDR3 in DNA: TGTGCCAGCAGCGTAGAGACGGGCTCTGGAAACACCATATATTTT.

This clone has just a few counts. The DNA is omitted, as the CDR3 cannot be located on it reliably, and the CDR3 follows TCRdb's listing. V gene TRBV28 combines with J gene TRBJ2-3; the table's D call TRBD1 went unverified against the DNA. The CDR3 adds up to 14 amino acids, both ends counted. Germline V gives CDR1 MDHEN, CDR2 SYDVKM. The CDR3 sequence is CASSFLAGTDTQYF.

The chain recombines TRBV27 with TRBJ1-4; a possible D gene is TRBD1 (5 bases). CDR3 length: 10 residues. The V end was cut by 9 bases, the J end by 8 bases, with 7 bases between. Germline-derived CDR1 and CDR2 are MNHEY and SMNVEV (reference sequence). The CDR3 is CASGGEKLFF. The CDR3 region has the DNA TGTGCCAGTGGGGGGGAAAAACTGTTTTTT.

CDR3 residues: CAISESYGYEQYF. The CDR3 DNA is TGTGCCATCAGTGAGTCGTACGGATACGAGCAGTACTTC. The chain has TRBV10-3 and TRBJ2-7; D is unclear. This CDR3 is 13 amino acids long. Germline V gene lookup returns CDR1 ENHRY and CDR2 SYGVKD. The V end lost 0 bases, the J end lost 4 bases, and 7 bases lay between the germline ends.

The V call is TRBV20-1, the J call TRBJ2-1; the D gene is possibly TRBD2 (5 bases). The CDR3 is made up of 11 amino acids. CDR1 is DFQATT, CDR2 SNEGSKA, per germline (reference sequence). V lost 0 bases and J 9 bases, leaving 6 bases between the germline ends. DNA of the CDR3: TGCAGTGCTAGAGAGGCGGGTGAGCAGTTCTTC. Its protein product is CSAREAGEQFF.